The 32 T cell receptor beta chains reported below all come from one sample, sequenced in a study of cytomegalovirus exposure and HLA in healthy donors. Primers: 60 Vbeta forward and 13 Jbeta reverse. Only in-frame clones appear in the TCRdb table, and some are missing; sequencing was by immunoSEQ multiplex PCR. The sample shows around 140,000 clones, 60% to 85% of them seen only once. Specimen: PBMCs. These TCRs come from a man aged 25-45 years in good health and CMV-seronegative.

The gene calls are TRBV5-6 and TRBJ2-3; D unresolved. The V and J ends lost 1 base and 5 bases respectively, with 11 bases between them. This CDR3 region has 14 residues. Germline V gene sequence: CDR1 SGHDT, CDR2 YYEEEE. The CDR3 region is CASSLLGVVDTQYF. The DNA for the CDR3 is TGTGCCAGCAGCTTGTTGGGCGTGGTAGATACGCAGTATTTT.

The genes are TRBV5-1 and TRBJ1-2; 8 positions match TRBD1. This CDR3 contains 17 residues. V shed 1 base and J 2 bases; nucleotides not matched to a gene: 10. From germline, CDR1 is SGHRS and CDR2 YFSETQ. Written as DNA, the CDR3 is TGCGCCAGCAGCTTGCAAATCGGGGGACAGGAAAACTATGGCTACACCTTC. Protein sequence: CASSLQIGGQENYGYTF.

The chain combines TRBV15 with TRBJ2-3; D gene unclear. Germline V lookup: CDR1 LNHNV, CDR2 YYDKDF (reference sequence). V was pared by 1 base and J by 5 bases, with 7 bases between. The CDR3 extends over 13 amino acids. The CDR3 DNA sequence: TGTGCCACCAGCAGAGGTAATCGAGATACGCAGTATTTT. Its translation: CATSRGNRDTQYF.

This clone was counted a few times. This chain links TRBV6-5 with TRBJ2-7, with 11 bases that match TRBD2. Per the germline V gene, CDR1 is MNHEY and CDR2 is SVGAGI. The V gene end was trimmed by 6 bases and the J gene end by 7 bases; junction bases not matched to a gene: 5. CDR3 length equals 13 residues. The CDR3 here is CASSLGLAGEQYF. CDR3 nucleotides: TGTGCCAGCAGCCTCGGACTAGCGGGTGAGCAGTACTTC.

This chain uses TRBV6-1 with TRBJ1-2; 8 bases are a match to TRBD1. Germline CDR1 MNHNS, CDR2 SASEGT. The length of the CDR3 is 13 residues. V shed 4 bases, J shed 7 bases, and the junction held 5 bases outside the gene matches. CDR3 DNA sequence: TGTGCCAGCAGTGTACAAACAGGGGGTGGCTACACCTTC. It is translated as CASSVQTGGGYTF.

The chain joins TRBV7-8 to TRBJ2-1; 7 bases align to TRBD2. CDR3 length: 15 amino acids. CDR1 is SGHVS, CDR2 FQNEAQ, per germline. J gave up 6 bases and V 7 bases, and 12 bases lay outside the gene matches. CDR3 nucleotides: TGTGCCAGCATCCCCCAACTAGCGTCCGGCAATGAGCAGTTCTTC. Its translation: CASIPQLASGNEQFF.

This clone has only a few counts. The chain recombines TRBV11-2 with TRBJ1-1; the D gene is possibly TRBD1 (5 bases). Trimming stripped 4 bases from V and 5 bases from J, with 17 bases between. The germline CDR1 and CDR2 sequences are SGHAT and FQNNGV. CDR3 length equals 15 residues. In DNA, the CDR3 is TGTGCCAGCAGCTCCCGACAGAGCTTAATAACTGAAGCTTTCTTT. This translates into CASSSRQSLITEAFF.

This chain uses TRBV12-1 with TRBJ1-1; whether TRBD1, the table's D call, matches the DNA was not checked. TRBV12-1 is termed a pseudogene. The CDR3 covers 16 residues. The CDR3 region has the DNA TGTGCCAGCAGTTCCCCCGTGGACAGGGGTGTCCCTGAAGCTTTCTTT. Protein: CASSSPVDRGVPEAFF.

The chain combines TRBV12-5 with TRBJ2-2; no clear D gene. Germline CDR1 LGHNT, CDR2 FRNRAP. Trimming shortened V by 0 bases and J by 1 base, and 9 bases separated the two germline ends. The CDR3 length is 16 residues. CDR3 in amino acids: CASGLVVGQNTGELFF. The CDR3 DNA is TGTGCTAGTGGTTTGGTAGTTGGGCAGAACACCGGGGAGCTGTTTTTT.

V usage is TRBV19 and J usage is TRBJ1-1, with D perhaps matching TRBD1 (5 bases). From germline, CDR1 is LNHDA and CDR2 SQIVND (reference sequence). V lost 3 bases to trimming and J lost 4 bases, with 12 bases between them. The length of the CDR3 is 14 residues. CDR3 region: CASSMIQGPTEAFF. In DNA, the CDR3 is TGTGCCAGTAGTATGATCCAGGGCCCCACTGAAGCTTTCTTT.

The chain joins TRBV15 to TRBJ1-5, with a weak D call TRBD1 (5 bases). CDR3 length: 14 amino acids. V lost 5 bases to trimming and J lost 1 base, with 9 bases between them. Per the germline V gene, CDR1 is LNHNV and CDR2 is YYDKDF (reference sequence). CDR3 sequence (DNA): TGTGCCACCAGCGACGGGGGAAGCAATCAGCCCCAGCATTTT. This translates into CATSDGGSNQPQHF.

This clone has a handful of counts. The chain joins TRBV7-9 to TRBJ1-1, with 9 bases identical to TRBD1. The germline CDR1 and CDR2 sequences are SEHNR and FQNEAQ (reference sequence). Trimming cost V 7 bases and J 5 bases; bases outside gene matches: 20. The CDR3 has 18 amino acids. DNA for the CDR3: TGTGCCAGCAAATCCTACACAGGGGGCGCCCCCGTTGGAACTGAAGCTTTCTTT. Protein sequence: CASKSYTGGAPVGTEAFF.

The chain is built from TRBV7-8 and TRBJ1-2, with TRBD1 matching 7 bases. The CDR3 length is 16 residues. CDR1 is SGHVS and CDR2 is FQNEAQ in the germline V gene. Losses at the gene ends were 4 bases for V and 0 bases for J; bases not matched to a gene: 8. This CDR3 reads CASSSRTGVANYGYTF. CDR3 bases: TGTGCCAGCAGCTCGAGAACAGGGGTCGCTAACTATGGCTACACCTTC.

This clone was counted a few times. The chain combines TRBV5-4 with TRBJ2-7; 9 nucleotides line up with TRBD2. The germline gives CDR1 SGHNT, CDR2 YYREEE (reference sequence). This CDR3 is 15 amino acids long. V was pared by 0 bases and J by 4 bases, with 5 bases of the junction left unmatched. The CDR3 region has the DNA TGTGCCAGCAGCTTGGGTACAGCGGGGGGTTACGAGCAGTACTTC. Translated: CASSLGTAGGYEQYF. The whole variable domain, remainder taken from reference TRBV5-4 and TRBJ2-7, is ETGVTQSPTHLIKTRGQQVTLRCSSQSGHNTVSWYQQALGQGPQFIFQYYREEENGRGNFPPRFSGLQFPNYSSELNVNALELDDSALYLCASSLGTAGGYEQYFGPGTRLTVT.

The V call is TRBV13, the J call TRBJ1-1; 7 nucleotides match TRBD1. Losses at the gene ends were 5 bases for V and 4 bases for J; bases not matched to a gene: 7. Germline CDR1 PRHDT, CDR2 FYEKMQ (reference sequence). The CDR3 spans 14 residues. The CDR3 sequence is CASSVTGSATEAFF. CDR3 in DNA: TGTGCCAGCAGCGTGACAGGGTCGGCCACTGAAGCTTTCTTT.

CDR3 residues: CASSRVLAGEPFEQFF. The CDR3 nucleotides read TGCGCCAGCAGCCGGGTTCTAGCGGGAGAACCCTTTGAGCAGTTCTTC. The chain is built from TRBV5-1 and TRBJ2-1; 10 nucleotides agree with TRBD2. V shed 4 bases and J 9 bases; nucleotides not matched to a gene: 13. This CDR3 region has 16 residues. The V gene's germline CDR1 is SGHRS and CDR2 YFSETQ.

In DNA form, the CDR3 reads TGTGCCAGCAGGACCGAGGGTAGCTATGGCTACACCTTC. The encoded protein is CASRTEGSYGYTF. This chain connects TRBV25-1 to TRBJ1-2; no firm D call. V was shortened by 6 bases and J by 4 bases, with 12 bases between the two germline ends. In germline, CDR1 is MGHDK, CDR2 SYGVNS. This CDR3 has 13 residues.

The chain couples TRBV19 to TRBJ1-1; D is perhaps TRBD1 (6 bases). Trimming left V 8 bases short and J 5 bases short, with 24 bases between. There are 16 residues in the CDR3. The germline V gene encodes CDR1 LNHDA and CDR2 SQIVND (reference sequence). CDR3 sequence (DNA): TGTGCCAGTCGGCTACACGTTGAAGGGGGTAGGACTGAAGCTTTCTTT. It yields the protein CASRLHVEGGRTEAFF.

Comment on this clone: One end of the junction does not line up with germline, which may come from a read error. This rearrangement joins TRBV29-1 to TRBJ2-6, with D possibly being TRBD1 (5 bases). CDR3 length equals 17 residues. Per the germline V gene, CDR1 is SQVTM and CDR2 is ANQGSEA. In nucleotides, the CDR3 is TGCAGCGTTGATTCTGGGGAAGTGACCTCTGGGGCCAACGGCCTGACTTTC. Protein product: CSVDSGEVTSGANGLTF.

The J gene is TRBJ2-5, the V gene TRBV29-1; 7 bases match TRBD1. J gave up 2 bases and V 7 bases, and 7 bases lay outside the gene matches. The CDR3 has 13 amino acids. CDR1 and CDR2 (germline): SQVTM, ANQGSEA. Here the CDR3 reads CSDVQGTQETQYF. The CDR3 DNA reads TGCAGCGATGTACAGGGGACACAAGAGACCCAGTACTTC.

V is TRBV7-9 and J is TRBJ2-7; D might be TRBD2 (6 bases). V lost 3 bases to trimming and J lost 3 bases, with 9 bases between them. CDR3 length: 13 amino acids. Germline V gene lookup returns CDR1 SEHNR and CDR2 FQNEAQ (reference sequence). The CDR3 loop reads CASSFGSGYEQYF. CDR3 in DNA: TGTGCCAGCAGCTTTGGTAGCGGCTACGAGCAGTACTTC.

The chain employs TRBV6-6 and TRBJ2-1; tentatively, D is TRBD2 (7 bases). Looked up from germline, CDR1 is MNHNY and CDR2 is SVGAGI (reference sequence). The V gene lost 7 bases and the J gene lost 5 bases, with 21 bases spanning the gap. The CDR3 spans 16 residues. CDR3 in DNA: TGTGCCAGCATTCCGAAGGGGGGGGGCCTAGACAATGAGCAGTTCTTC. Its translation is CASIPKGGGLDNEQFF.

This chain connects TRBV6-1 to TRBJ1-1; D gene uncertain. Germline V lookup: CDR1 MNHNS, CDR2 SASEGT. Between the trimmed V and J ends, which lost 2 bases and 1 base, there was a span of 11 bases. The CDR3 is 15 residues long. CDR3 residues: CASSEYGVPNTEAFF. DNA for the CDR3: TGTGCCAGCAGTGAATACGGAGTACCGAACACTGAAGCTTTCTTT.

The chain links TRBV7-9 to TRBJ2-3, with 9 bases fitting TRBD1. Looked up from germline, CDR1 is SEHNR and CDR2 is FQNEAQ (reference sequence). Trimming removed 5 bases from V and 4 bases from J; junction bases left unmatched: 4. This CDR3 has 14 amino acids. DNA for the CDR3: TGTGCCAGCAGCGGGACAGGGATTCCAGATACGCAGTATTTT. It is translated as CASSGTGIPDTQYF. The full variable domain, completed using reference TRBV7-9 and TRBJ2-3, is DTGVSQNPRHKITKRGQNVTFRCDPISEHNRLYWYRQTLGQGPEFLTYFQNEAQLEKSRLLSDRFSAERPKGSFSTLEIQRTEQGDSAMYLCASSGTGIPDTQYFGPGTRLTVL.

V usage is TRBV29-1 and J usage is TRBJ2-3, with D possibly TRBD2 on 5 matching bases. The CDR3 has 14 amino acids. Germline CDR1 SQVTM, CDR2 ANQGSEA. Trimming shortened V by 1 base and J by 2 bases, and 10 bases separated the two germline ends. DNA for the CDR3: TGCAGCGTTGAAGGGACTCCCCACACAGATACGCAGTATTTT. Protein sequence: CSVEGTPHTDTQYF.

The V and J genes are TRBV4-1 and TRBJ2-3; TRBD2 matches 11 bases. The length of the CDR3 is 16 residues. Looked up from germline, CDR1 is MGHRA and CDR2 is YSYEKL. J gave up 4 bases and V 1 base, and 4 bases lay outside the gene matches. For the CDR3, the DNA is TGCGCCAGCAGCCAAGTGCTAGCGGGAGGCGCAGATACGCAGTATTTT. Translation: CASSQVLAGGADTQYF.

The V gene is TRBV11-2, the J gene TRBJ1-1, with no clear D. The CDR3 sequence is 12 residues long. Per germline, CDR1 SGHAT and CDR2 FQNNGV. With 6 bases removed from V and 10 bases from J, the gap between germline ends came to 15 bases. The CDR3, as DNA: TGTGCCAGCAGTCAGCGGGATACGGTAGCTTTCTTT. Its translation: CASSQRDTVAFF.

The chain joins TRBV9 to TRBJ2-1, with 11 bases fitting TRBD2. Germline lookup yields CDR1 SGDLS and CDR2 YYNGEE. The CDR3 is made up of 17 amino acids. V was pared by 3 bases and J by 5 bases, with 10 bases of the junction left unmatched. Here the CDR3 DNA reads TGTGCCAGCAGCGACCACCTAGCGGGGGGCACCAACAATGAGCAGTTCTTC. Translated: CASSDHLAGGTNNEQFF.

The chain links TRBV10-1 to TRBJ1-6; 10 bases are a match to TRBD1. V was clipped by 6 bases and J by 3 bases; unmatched bases: 8. Germline loops: CDR1 WNHNN, CDR2 SYGVQD (reference sequence). The CDR3 consists of 17 residues. The CDR3 sequence is CASRDWDRGYYNSPLHF. In nucleotides, the CDR3 is TGCGCCAGCAGGGATTGGGACAGGGGATACTATAATTCACCCCTCCACTTT.

The rearrangement joins TRBV4-1 to TRBJ2-3, with D unresolved. CDR1 and CDR2 from the germline V gene are MGHRA and YSYEKL. This CDR3 comprises 16 residues. Trimming cost V 0 bases and J 0 bases, with 10 bases left between them. In nucleotides, the CDR3 is TGCGCCAGCAGCCAAGAAATCCAGATGAGCACAGATACGCAGTATTTT. Protein product: CASSQEIQMSTDTQYF.

This clone was recorded once. This rearrangement joins TRBV5-1 to TRBJ2-7; D gene uncertain. This CDR3 contains 13 residues. Trimming took off 0 bases at V and 7 bases at J, with 11 bases between the two ends. Germline assignment: CDR1 SGHRS and CDR2 YFSETQ. The CDR3 is CASSLVLSSEQYF. The DNA of the CDR3 is TGCGCCAGCAGCTTGGTGCTGAGTTCAGAGCAGTACTTC.

To note about this clone: Germline is not matched at one junction end, which may reflect a read error. The chain combines TRBV19 with TRBJ2-6; 12 nucleotides line up with TRBD1. CDR1 LNHDA and CDR2 SQIVND come from the germline V gene (reference sequence). The CDR3 consists of 17 residues. CDR3 loop: CASSSRDRGLGANGLTF. The CDR3 coding sequence is TGTGCCAGTAGTTCCCGGGACAGGGGGCTTGGGGCCAACGGCCTGACTTTC.